This section outlines one T cell receptor (beta chain) sequence together with its context. CDR3 length: 12 residues. V gave up 6 bases and J gave up 4 bases, with 7 bases separating them. CDR1 and CDR2 from the germline V gene are SGHKS and YYEKEE (reference sequence). These data belong to a study of shared clonotypes between healthy human individuals. Repertoires were generated with immunoSEQ multiplex PCR, while TCRdb's copy carries only in-frame clones and drops some. The table shows roughly 480,000 clones, with 79% occurring only once. The chain links TRBV5-5 to TRBJ1-4; D is ambiguous. The material sequenced was PBMCs. The sequence derives from a woman between 40 and 55 years old in good health. Some clones in this sample may be carry-over from other donors' samples. CDR3 residues: CASTRFNEKLFF. The CDR3, as DNA: TGTGCCAGCACGCGGTTTAATGAAAAACTGTTTTTT. The full variable domain, with the rest looked up from reference TRBV5-5 and TRBJ1-4, is DAGVTQSPTHLIKTRGQQVTLRCSPISGHKSVSWYQQVLGQGPQFIFQYYEKEERGRGNFPDRFSARQFPNYSSELNVNALLLGDSALYLCASTRFNEKLFFGSGTQLSVL.